This T cell receptor beta chain emerged from a study of blood T cell repertoires in COVID-19. Study context: Whether acute or convalescent, the COVID-19 samples came from the United States, Italy and Spain.

Germline V lookup: CDR1 MNHNY, CDR2 SVGAGI (reference sequence). Trimming cost V 8 bases and J 1 base, with 14 bases left between them. This CDR3 is 15 amino acids long. Symptom resolution, clearance, or two negative PCRs marked the recovered donors of Cohort 3. Original methodology: How many nucleated cells were present was estimated from reference gene primer amplification. The data were produced by immunoSEQ multiplex PCR, yet TCRdb's version contains in-frame clones alone and is incomplete. For V, J and clone size, that table is used; D and trimming come from the DNA. The table lists 390,000 or so clones, roughly nine tenths of them singletons, with more than 0.8% in the top ten.

The chain uses TRBV6-6 and TRBJ2-2; the D gene is possibly TRBD1 (5 bases). The receptor's source is a man younger than 35 who had recovered from COVID-19. Sequencing was carried out using PBMCs or T cells enriched from blood (not recorded which). In DNA form, the CDR3 reads TGTGCCAGCGCCGACCCCACAGGGAACACCGGGGAGCTGTTTTTT. Amino acids: CASADPTGNTGELFF.